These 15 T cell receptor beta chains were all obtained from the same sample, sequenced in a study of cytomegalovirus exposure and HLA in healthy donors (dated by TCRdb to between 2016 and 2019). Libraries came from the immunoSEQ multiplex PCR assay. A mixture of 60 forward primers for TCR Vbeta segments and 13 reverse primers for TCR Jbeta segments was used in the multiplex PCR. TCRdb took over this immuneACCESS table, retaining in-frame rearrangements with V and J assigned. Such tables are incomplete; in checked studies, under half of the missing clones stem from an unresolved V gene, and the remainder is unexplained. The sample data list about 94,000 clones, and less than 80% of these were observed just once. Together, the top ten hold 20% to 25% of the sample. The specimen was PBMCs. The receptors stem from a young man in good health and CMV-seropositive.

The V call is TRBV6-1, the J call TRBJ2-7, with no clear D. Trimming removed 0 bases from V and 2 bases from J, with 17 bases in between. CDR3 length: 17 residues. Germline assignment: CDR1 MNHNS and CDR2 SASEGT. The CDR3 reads CASSEALASSRPYEQYF. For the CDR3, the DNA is TGTGCCAGCAGTGAAGCGCTTGCGAGCTCGCGCCCCTACGAGCAGTACTTC.

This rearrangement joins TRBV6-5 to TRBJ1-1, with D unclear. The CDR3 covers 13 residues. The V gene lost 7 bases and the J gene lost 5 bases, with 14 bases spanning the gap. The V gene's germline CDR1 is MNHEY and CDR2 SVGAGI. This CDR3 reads CASTPARETEAFF. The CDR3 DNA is TGTGCCAGCACTCCCGCGCGGGAAACTGAAGCTTTCTTT.

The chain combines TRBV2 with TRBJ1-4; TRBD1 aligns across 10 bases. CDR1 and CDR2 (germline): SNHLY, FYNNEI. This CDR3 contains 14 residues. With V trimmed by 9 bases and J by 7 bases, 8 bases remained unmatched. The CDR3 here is CASFHRDRGEKLFF. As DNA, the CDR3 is TGTGCCAGTTTCCACCGGGACAGGGGTGAAAAACTGTTTTTT.

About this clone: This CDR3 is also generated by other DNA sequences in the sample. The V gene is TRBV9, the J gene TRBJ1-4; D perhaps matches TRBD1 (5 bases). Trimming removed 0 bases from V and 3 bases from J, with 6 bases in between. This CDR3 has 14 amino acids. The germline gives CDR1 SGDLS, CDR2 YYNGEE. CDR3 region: CASSVGGPNEKLFF. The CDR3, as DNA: TGTGCCAGCAGCGTAGGGGGCCCTAATGAAAAACTGTTTTTT.

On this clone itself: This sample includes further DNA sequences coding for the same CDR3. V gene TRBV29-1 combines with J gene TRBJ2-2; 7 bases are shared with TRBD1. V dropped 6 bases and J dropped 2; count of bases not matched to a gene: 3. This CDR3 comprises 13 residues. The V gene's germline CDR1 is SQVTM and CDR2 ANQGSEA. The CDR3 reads CSVGQLNTGELFF. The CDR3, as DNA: TGCAGCGTGGGACAGTTAAACACCGGGGAGCTGTTTTTT.

The CDR3 DNA reads TGTGCCAGCTCCCGGTGGGAGCCGAGCTCCTACGAGCAGTACTTC. It translates to CASSRWEPSSYEQYF. The chain carries TRBV18 and TRBJ2-7, with D tentatively TRBD2 (5 bases). This CDR3 is 15 amino acids long. V shed 6 bases and J shed 0 bases, with 15 bases lying between them. CDR1 is KGHSH, CDR2 LQKENI, per germline.

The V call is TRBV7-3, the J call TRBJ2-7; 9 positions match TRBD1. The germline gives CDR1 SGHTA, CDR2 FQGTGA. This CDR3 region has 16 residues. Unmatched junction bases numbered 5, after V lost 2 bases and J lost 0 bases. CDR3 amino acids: CASSLVGTGSSYEQYF. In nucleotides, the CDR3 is TGTGCCAGCAGCTTAGTCGGGACAGGGAGCTCCTACGAGCAGTACTTC.

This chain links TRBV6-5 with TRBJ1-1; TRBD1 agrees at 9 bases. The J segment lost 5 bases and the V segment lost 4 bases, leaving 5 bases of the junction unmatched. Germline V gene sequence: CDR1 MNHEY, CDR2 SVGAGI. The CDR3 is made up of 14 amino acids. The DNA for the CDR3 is TGTGCCAGCAGTTTTGGACAGGGGAATACTGAAGCTTTCTTT. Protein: CASSFGQGNTEAFF.

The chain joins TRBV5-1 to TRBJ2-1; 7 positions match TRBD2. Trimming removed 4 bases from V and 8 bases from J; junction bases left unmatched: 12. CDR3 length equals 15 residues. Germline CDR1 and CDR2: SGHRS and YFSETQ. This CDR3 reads CASSRGLVIIDEQFF. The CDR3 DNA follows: TGCGCCAGCAGCCGCGGACTAGTTATTATCGATGAGCAGTTCTTC.

The CDR3 here is CAWSPKDRGLYEQYF. The CDR3 DNA follows: TGTGCCTGGAGTCCTAAGGACAGGGGGTTGTACGAGCAGTACTTC. The V call is TRBV30, the J call TRBJ2-7, with 10 bases that match TRBD1. This CDR3 is built from 15 residues. Germline V CDR1 and CDR2: GTSNPN, SVGIG (reference sequence). J was trimmed by 4 bases and V by 2 bases; bases with no gene match: 8.

The CDR3 DNA reads TGTGCCAGCAGTTACAGGGGCGTCACAGATACGCAGTATTTT. Encoded protein: CASSYRGVTDTQYF. The chain is built from TRBV6-5 and TRBJ2-3, with D tentatively TRBD1 (5 bases). V lost 2 bases, J lost 2 bases, and 8 bases lay in between. Germline-derived CDR1 and CDR2 are MNHEY and SVGAGI. This CDR3 region has 14 residues.

The CDR3 sequence is CSVNLAGAGEQYF. CDR3 sequence (DNA): TGCAGCGTAAACCTAGCGGGAGCTGGGGAGCAGTACTTC. The rearrangement uses TRBV29-1 and TRBJ2-7, with 10 positions matching TRBD2. Trimming cost V 6 bases and J 7 bases; bases outside gene matches: 9. Germline V gene lookup returns CDR1 SQVTM and CDR2 ANQGSEA. The CDR3 length is 13 residues.

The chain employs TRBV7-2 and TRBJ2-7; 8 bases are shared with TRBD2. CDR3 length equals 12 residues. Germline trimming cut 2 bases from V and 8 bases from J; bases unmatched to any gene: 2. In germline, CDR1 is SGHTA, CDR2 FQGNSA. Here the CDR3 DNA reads TGTGCCAGCAGCTTACGCGGGGGGAAGCAGTACTTC. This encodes CASSLRGGKQYF.

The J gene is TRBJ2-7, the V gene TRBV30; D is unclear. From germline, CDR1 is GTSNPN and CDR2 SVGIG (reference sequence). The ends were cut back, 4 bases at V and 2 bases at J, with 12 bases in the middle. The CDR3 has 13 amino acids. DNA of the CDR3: TGTGCCTGGAACGGCGGTACGACCTACGAGCAGTACTTC. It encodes CAWNGGTTYEQYF.

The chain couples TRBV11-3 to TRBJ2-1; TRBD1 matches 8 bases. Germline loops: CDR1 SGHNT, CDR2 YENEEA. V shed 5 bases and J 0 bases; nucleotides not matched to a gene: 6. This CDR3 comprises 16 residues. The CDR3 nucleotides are TGTGCCAGCAGCACCGGACAGGGAGACTCCTACAATGAGCAGTTCTTC. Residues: CASSTGQGDSYNEQFF. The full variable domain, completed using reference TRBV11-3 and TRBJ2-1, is EAGVVQSPRYKIIEKKQPVAFWCNPISGHNTLYWYLQNLGQGPELLIRYENEEAVDDSQLPKDRFSAERLKGVDSTLKIQPAELGDSAVYLCASSTGQGDSYNEQFFGPGTRLTVL.